This passage covers 26 T cell receptor beta chains from one sample sequenced in a study of T-cell reconstitution after alpha-beta-depleted transplantation in children (dated by TCRdb to about 2016). Library method: PCR. Sequencing was carried out with an Illumina HiSeq 2500. Molecular barcoding was employed in the preparation of TCR libraries, with unique molecular identifiers being used to normalize TCRbeta repertoire quantification. The public reads were reanalyzed by TCRdb: fastp trimming at Q25, MiXCR alignment, in-frame beta chains only. Rows with one shared CDR3 protein collapse into an entry with the most common genes and DNA. This sample gives about 600,000 distinct CDR3 sequences in total; 10% to 15% of them show up just once. The ten largest make up about 2.2% of the sample. The treatment or condition label, read with the paper, signifies: allogeneic hematopoietic cell transplantation with graft depleted of TCRalphabeta T cells and CD19 B cells.

The source material was PBMCs, mostly from graft donor cells, sampled 360 days after TCRalphabeta/CD19-depleted stem cell transplant. Source of these receptors: a male patient younger than 18 who had a stem cell transplant for acute myeloid leukemia, so the T cells may come from the graft donor.

About this clonotype: A much larger clone sits a single nucleotide away, making a read error possible. The rearrangement uses TRBV25-1 and TRBJ2-3, with a tentative D call TRBD2 (7 bases). Trimming pared 3 bases from V and 5 bases from J, leaving 15 bases between. The CDR3 runs to 15 residues. CDR1 is MGHDK and CDR2 is SYGVNS in the germline V gene. CDR3 in DNA: TGTGCCAGCAGTGATTGGACTAGGGGGAAAGATACGCAGTATTTT. Residues: CASSDWTRGKDTQYF.

This clonotype was counted many times. The CDR3 nucleotides read TGTGCCATCAGTGAGGTTGGGGCGGGACACGCACAAGAGACCCAGTACTTC. Its translation: CAISEVGAGHAQETQYF. J is TRBJ2-5 and V is TRBV10-3; D might be TRBD1 or TRBD2, each matching 6 bases. This CDR3 spans 17 amino acids. Germline V gives CDR1 ENHRY, CDR2 SYGVKD. V was pared by 2 bases and J by 2 bases, with 18 bases between.

The chain joins TRBV7-2 to TRBJ2-5; D gene unclear. The CDR3 consists of 14 residues. Germline-derived CDR1 and CDR2 are SGHTA and FQGNSA. The germline V and J ends were trimmed by 3 bases and 4 bases, with 12 bases remaining between them. The CDR3 DNA reads TGTGCCAGCAGCTTCCCTCTTGGGCCAGAGACCCAGTACTTC. It yields the protein CASSFPLGPETQYF.

This clonotype has ten or more counts. This chain connects TRBV24-1 to TRBJ2-1, with a possible D match to TRBD2 (5 bases). Between the trimmed V and J ends, which lost 5 bases and 2 bases, there was a span of 18 bases. The germline CDR1 and CDR2 sequences are KGHDR and SFDVKD. This CDR3 contains 17 residues. CDR3 DNA sequence: TGTGCCACCAGTGGGATCACGGGGAGATCCACCTACAATGAGCAGTTCTTC. It codes for CATSGITGRSTYNEQFF.

The chain links TRBV12-3 or TRBV12-4 to TRBJ2-7; D gene uncertain. This CDR3 spans 14 amino acids. Trimming cost V 3 bases and J 0 bases, with 9 bases left between them. The CDR3 DNA sequence: TGTGCCAGCAGTTTGGGCCGGACCTCCTACGAGCAGTACTTC. This codes for CASSLGRTSYEQYF.

The chain uses TRBV10-3 and TRBJ2-6; 7 bases fit TRBD1. Germline V lookup: CDR1 ENHRY, CDR2 SYGVKD. The CDR3 has 17 residues. V shed 11 bases and J 0 bases; nucleotides not matched to a gene: 13. The CDR3 DNA is TGTGCCTCACAGGGACCCGGACAGGTCTCTGGGGCCAACGTCCTGACTTTC. Its protein product is CASQGPGQVSGANVLTF.

V usage is TRBV4-3 and J usage is TRBJ1-4; 7 bases are shared with TRBD1. V shed 3 bases and J 0 bases; nucleotides not matched to a gene: 4. The CDR3 has 16 residues. Germline V CDR1 and CDR2: LGHNA, YSLEER. The CDR3 sequence: CASSQFQGATNEKLFF. The CDR3 coding sequence is TGCGCCAGCAGCCAGTTCCAGGGGGCAACTAATGAAAAACTGTTTTTT.

This clonotype appeared many times. The chain links TRBV5-1 to TRBJ2-2; D is unclear. The V gene lost 0 bases and the J gene lost 2 bases, with 11 bases spanning the gap. CDR1 SGHRS and CDR2 YFSETQ come from the germline V gene. The CDR3 spans 16 residues. The CDR3 region is CASSLAVRYNTGELFF. CDR3 nucleotide sequence: TGCGCCAGCAGCTTGGCCGTAAGGTACAACACCGGGGAGCTGTTTTTT. The full variable domain, rest sourced from reference TRBV5-1 and TRBJ2-2, is KAGVTQTPRYLIKTRGQQVTLSCSPISGHRSVSWYQQTPGQGLQFLFEYFSETQRNKGNFPGRFSGRQFSNSRSEMNVSTLELGDSALYLCASSLAVRYNTGELFFGEGSRLTVL.

Of note for this clonotype: Just one base apart from a much larger clone, this may be a read error. V and J are TRBV20-1 and TRBJ2-1; D unresolved. The CDR3 covers 14 residues. V lost 2 bases to trimming and J lost 0 bases, with 8 bases between them. Per the germline V gene, CDR1 is DFQATT and CDR2 is SNEGSKA (reference sequence). The CDR3 DNA is TGCAGTGCTAGAATTCAGAGCTCCTACAATGAGCAGTTCTTC. This sequence encodes CSARIQSSYNEQFF.

The rearrangement links TRBV3-1 to TRBJ2-1; D gene ambiguous. Germline V lookup: CDR1 LGHDT, CDR2 YNNKEL (reference sequence). This CDR3 has 15 residues. Trimming left V 2 bases short and J 4 bases short, with 12 bases between. CDR3 amino acids: CASSQLPGPYNEQFF. Here the CDR3 DNA reads TGTGCCAGCAGCCAACTCCCTGGCCCTTACAATGAGCAGTTCTTC.

The V call is TRBV4-2, the J call TRBJ2-3; 7 nucleotides match TRBD2. CDR3 length: 16 residues. Germline V gives CDR1 LGHNA, CDR2 YNFKEQ. The junction had 5 bases not matched to a gene; V was cut back by 0 bases and J by 2 bases. This CDR3 is CASSQDRAGNTDTQYF. CDR3 nucleotide sequence: TGTGCCAGCAGCCAAGACCGAGCGGGAAACACAGATACGCAGTATTTT.

The chain couples TRBV12-3 or TRBV12-4 to TRBJ2-1, with D possibly being TRBD1 (5 bases). V was trimmed by 8 bases and J by 6 bases, leaving 11 bases between them. There are 12 residues in the CDR3. CDR3 in amino acids: CASLTDFNEQFF. The CDR3 coding sequence is TGTGCCAGCCTGACAGACTTCAATGAGCAGTTCTTC.

The V gene is TRBV20-1, the J gene TRBJ2-1; no clear D gene. Germline-derived CDR1 and CDR2 are DFQATT and SNEGSKA (reference sequence). Trimming took off 0 bases at V and 2 bases at J, with 5 bases between the two ends. This CDR3 has 13 amino acids. CDR3 loop: CSAREDAYNEQFF. As DNA, the CDR3 is TGCAGTGCTAGAGAGGACGCCTACAATGAGCAGTTCTTC.

This clonotype was seen repeatedly, ten times or more. The gene calls are TRBV10-3 and TRBJ1-5; 10 bases are shared with TRBD1. V was pared by 2 bases and J by 5 bases, with 6 bases of the junction left unmatched. In germline, CDR1 is ENHRY, CDR2 SYGVKD. The CDR3 extends over 16 amino acids. For the CDR3, the DNA is TGTGCCATCAGTGAGAGTCGGGGGACAGGGGATCAGCCCCAGCATTTT. Protein product: CAISESRGTGDQPQHF.

A single count supports this clonotype. The DNA of the CDR3 is TGTGCCAGCAGCTTAGCGCCCAAGAAAGAGACCCAGTACTTC. Amino acid sequence: CASSLAPKKETQYF. The V and J genes are TRBV7-8 and TRBJ2-5; D call uncertain. CDR1 and CDR2 from the germline V gene are SGHVS and FQNEAQ. Trimming left V 0 bases short and J 3 bases short, with 8 bases between. This CDR3 spans 14 amino acids.

This clonotype was found a few times. J is TRBJ1-5 and V is TRBV4-3, with D tentatively TRBD1 (6 bases). Looked up from germline, CDR1 is LGHNA and CDR2 is YSLEER. The V end lost 4 bases, the J end lost 6 bases, and 16 bases lay between the germline ends. CDR3 length: 15 amino acids. As DNA, the CDR3 is TGCGCCAGCAGCCCTGGAAGGGGGGCAGGTCAGCCCCAGCATTTT. Its protein product is CASSPGRGAGQPQHF.

In its sample, this clonotype was seen a few times. In nucleotides, the CDR3 is TGCGCCAGCAGTGGTGGTCAAGCGGGAGTTTACGAGCAGTACTTC. Its protein is CASSGGQAGVYEQYF. The V and J genes are TRBV5-1 and TRBJ2-7; 8 nucleotides match TRBD2. This CDR3 has 15 residues. The germline gives CDR1 SGHRS, CDR2 YFSETQ. With 5 bases clipped from V and 4 bases from J, the junction kept 11 bases outside the gene matches.

This clonotype was observed many times. J is TRBJ1-5 and V is TRBV28; D remains unclear. V shed 6 bases and J shed 2 bases, with 5 bases lying between them. The CDR3 extends over 12 amino acids. CDR1 is MDHEN and CDR2 is SYDVKM in the germline V gene. The CDR3 DNA sequence: TGTGCCAGCAGGGCGCGCAATCAGCCCCAGCATTTT. This sequence encodes CASRARNQPQHF.

The chain has TRBV6-2 or TRBV6-3 and TRBJ2-1; D is possibly TRBD1 or TRBD2 (5 bases each). V lost 7 bases and J lost 4, with 29 bases in between. CDR1 and CDR2 (germline): MNHEY, SVGEGT. The CDR3 consists of 19 residues. The CDR3 loop reads CASTRIKVGVISVYNEQFF. DNA of the CDR3: TGTGCCAGCACCCGGATTAAGGTGGGGGTCATTTCCGTTTACAATGAGCAGTTCTTC.

The chain couples TRBV5-6 to TRBJ2-1; D ambiguous. The length of the CDR3 is 13 residues. Per the germline V gene, CDR1 is SGHDT and CDR2 is YYEEEE. V was pared by 1 base and J by 2 bases, with 4 bases between. The CDR3 DNA follows: TGTGCCAGCAGCTTGATCCCCTACAATGAGCAGTTCTTC. Protein: CASSLIPYNEQFF.

This clonotype was counted a few times. The gene calls are TRBV10-3 and TRBJ2-7; 8 bases match TRBD2. The CDR3 has 14 amino acids. From germline, CDR1 is ENHRY and CDR2 SYGVKD. V gave up 3 bases and J gave up 2 bases; unmatched junction bases: 3. The CDR3 here is CAISEAGATYEQYF. The CDR3 region has the DNA TGTGCCATCAGTGAAGCGGGAGCGACCTACGAGCAGTACTTC.

The V call is TRBV12-3 or TRBV12-4, the J call TRBJ1-4, with D perhaps TRBD1 (5 bases). The CDR3 extends over 15 amino acids. V lost 5 bases, J lost 8 bases, and 18 bases lay in between. Written as DNA, the CDR3 is TGTGCCAGCAGTCCGGGACGGCCCGGGGGAGAAAAACTGTTTTTT. This gives the protein CASSPGRPGGEKLFF.

This clonotype came up a few times. The V gene is TRBV7-9, the J gene TRBJ2-1; 12 positions agree with TRBD2. Germline CDR1 SEHNR, CDR2 FQNEAQ (reference sequence). V dropped 4 bases and J dropped 1; count of bases not matched to a gene: 5. This CDR3 is 17 amino acids long. The CDR3 region has the DNA TGTGCCAGCAGCTACGGACTAGCGGGATTATCCTACAATGAGCAGTTCTTC. Its protein product is CASSYGLAGLSYNEQFF.

This clonotype has a count of ten or more. The chain employs TRBV28 and TRBJ1-1; no clear D. CDR3 length equals 12 residues. In germline, CDR1 is MDHEN, CDR2 SYDVKM. Trimming took 3 bases from V and 4 from J, leaving 6 bases between them. The CDR3 DNA sequence: TGTGCCAGCAGTTTTCTTCCCACTGAAGCTTTCTTT. Encoded protein: CASSFLPTEAFF.

The chain combines TRBV25-1 with TRBJ2-7, with 9 nucleotides matching TRBD1. There are 14 residues in the CDR3. CDR1 and CDR2 from the germline V gene are MGHDK and SYGVNS. V was pared by 1 base and J by 7 bases, with 5 bases of the junction left unmatched. The CDR3 nucleotides are TGTGCCAGCAGTGAATTGACAGGGGGTGGGGAGCAGTACTTC. Amino acids: CASSELTGGGEQYF.

This clonotype was seen a few times. The V call is TRBV29-1, the J call TRBJ2-3; 10 bases map to TRBD1. The V gene's germline CDR1 is SQVTM and CDR2 ANQGSEA. This CDR3 has 15 residues. The ends lost 1 base at V and 1 base at J; junction bases unmatched: 2. CDR3 nucleotide sequence: TGCAGCGTTGAAGGGACAGGGGGGGGCACAGATACGCAGTATTTT. Translation: CSVEGTGGGTDTQYF.